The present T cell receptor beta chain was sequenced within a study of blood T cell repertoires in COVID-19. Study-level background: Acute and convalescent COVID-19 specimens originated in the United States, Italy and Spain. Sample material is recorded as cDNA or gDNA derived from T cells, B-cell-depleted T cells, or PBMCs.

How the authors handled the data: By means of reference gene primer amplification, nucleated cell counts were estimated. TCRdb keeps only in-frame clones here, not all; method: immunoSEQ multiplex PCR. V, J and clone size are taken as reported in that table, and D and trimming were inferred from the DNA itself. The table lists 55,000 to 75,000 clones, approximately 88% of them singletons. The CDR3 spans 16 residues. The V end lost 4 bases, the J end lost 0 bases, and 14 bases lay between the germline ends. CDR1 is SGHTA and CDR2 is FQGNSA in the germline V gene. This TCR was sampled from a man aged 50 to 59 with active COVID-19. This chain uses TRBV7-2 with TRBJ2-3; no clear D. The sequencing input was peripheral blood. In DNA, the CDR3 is TGTGCCAGCAGCTCCCGGTTTTGGCGGAGCACAGATACGCAGTATTTT. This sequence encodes CASSSRFWRSTDTQYF.